This T cell receptor beta chain is from a study of metastatic and nonmetastatic thyroid tumors. Turning to the study itself: Samples came from malignant and benign thyroid patients, and repertoires were compared across blood and tumor or nodule tissue.

About this clone itself: No antigen is known for it.

Among the patients, none had received any treatment before thyroid surgery. Original methodology: Construction of a distant-metastasis classifier for papillary thyroid cancer relied on CDR3 differences across clinicopathological groups. TCRdb reprocessed the PCR reads using MiXCR. None of the V and J calls come from the authors' own analysis; TCRdb made them. Of about 20,000 clones in the sample, around 28% were seen once. General study findings and limits: Significantly higher TCR beta diversity was reportedly seen in malignant thyroid tumors than benign nodules, in blood and tumor.

This TCR was recovered from a female donor with papillary thyroid cancer or a benign thyroid nodule (not recorded which). Some clones in this sample may be carry-over from other donors' samples. The sequencing sample was made of blood.

CDR3 residues: CASTLWVHRGRAFF. CDR3 nucleotide sequence: TGTGCCAGCACCCTTTGGGTTCACAGGGGTCGAGCTTTCTTT. J is TRBJ1-1 and V is TRBV7-2, with 7 bases that match TRBD1. The CDR3 covers 14 residues. The ends lost 7 bases at V and 10 bases at J; junction bases unmatched: 15. Germline loops: CDR1 SGHTA, CDR2 FQGNSA.